A selection of T cell receptor beta chains follows, all from one sample in a study of blood T cells in healthy people across ages. TCRdb ran MiXCR on the 5' RACE reads and lists one entry per CDR3 protein. The table shows fewer than 1,000,000 distinct CDR3 sequences, with around half occurring only once. Sequenced material: blood. The source of these receptors is a man at least 80 years old in good health. The CDR3 runs from the conserved cysteine through the conserved F or W. Each record gives: CDR3 protein, V gene.

CASSLRDSNNSPLHF,TRBV21-1
CSARPLVGEYNEQFF,TRBV20-1
CASSPPGQGMGTQYF,TRBV18
CASSYLGQGTHTQYF,TRBV6-5
CASSWGYQETQYF,TRBV12-3/TRBV12-4
CASSLVPQGAYNEQFF,TRBV7-6
CASSPGTGGAYEQYF,TRBV18
CASIFTDTQYF,TRBV21-1
CASSQTWINEQFF,TRBV27
CASRSGNKREQYF,TRBV6-6
CASSATYNEQFF,TRBV9
CSARDPLGTVYEQYF,TRBV20-1
CASSYSGNSYNEQFF,TRBV9
CASSRASGSGAFF,TRBV6-5
CASSPLSGEAAGELFF,TRBV18
CASSQDELAGAYEQYF,TRBV4-2
CSAKRGTAADGYTF,TRBV20-1
CASSLTHTSGMAEQFF,TRBV7-3
CASSLYGKNTEAFF,TRBV27
CSALTAGLAGDLAGGGQFF,TRBV20-1
CASSLAGDAEAFF,TRBV12-3/TRBV12-4
CASSLQDGGLETQYF,TRBV7-2
CASSPRGGGANTGELFF,TRBV7-2
CASSEAPGREGRSSYNEQYF,TRBV6-1
CSASARGWDTEAFF,TRBV20-1
CSALRLDGSMPQHF,TRBV20-1
CASSQTGGTRNSPLHF,TRBV3-1
CASSLGLAGENEQYF,TRBV10-2
CASSYWADTQYF,TRBV6-6
CASSFSRLAGKYEQYF,TRBV28
CSGSTLGYNEQFF,TRBV29-1
CASSRFARSSGNNEQFF,TRBV14
CAWSVKGISTDTQYF,TRBV30
CASSQAQTQYF,TRBV4-3
CSAREGSQETQYF,TRBV20-1
CASSLTGRAYEQYF,TRBV12-3/TRBV12-4
CASSRDRTRGDEQFF,TRBV5-1
CASSFAMNTEAFF,TRBV5-1
CASSLVFGTRSYEQYF,TRBV12-3/TRBV12-4
CASSEIGIGNKLAFF,TRBV25-1
CASSSTGYDLEQYF,TRBV27
CASSSSGRLRNIQYF,TRBV12-3/TRBV12-4
CASSLLPLRQGNRGNEQFF,TRBV27
CASSFRAGGNEQFF,TRBV12-3/TRBV12-4
CASSFGQGGYKQYF,TRBV5-1
CASGLAGNNEQFF,TRBV5-1
CSGAGTGYEQYF,TRBV29-1
CAISRSGNGGTDTQYF,TRBV10-3
CASSSGLAGVISDEQFF,TRBV7-3
CASSYAGVVSDTQYF,TRBV6-5
CSAYRGSPKEDEQYF,TRBV20-1
CASTAGVAATQYF,TRBV7-2
CSAPYPGGGTYEQYF,TRBV20-1
CSAPSGGHGNEQFF,TRBV20-1
CASSMVSSGTGTQYF,TRBV5-1
CSASGPTSGIYEQYF,TRBV20-1
CSASLGTSDNEQFF,TRBV20-1